This TCR beta chain was identified during a study of blood T cell repertoires in COVID-19. Measured with immunoSEQ multiplex PCR; TCRdb has only the in-frame clones, and not every one. The table lists 200,000 to 250,000 clones, roughly four fifths of them singletons. The study counted Cohort 3 donors as recovered given two negative PCRs, clearance, or symptom resolution. There are 17 residues in the CDR3. CDR1 and CDR2 (germline): SGHKS, YYEKEE (reference sequence). The V and J ends lost 3 bases and 1 base, in that order; junction bases with no gene match: 9. Sequenced material: PBMCs or T cells enriched from blood (not recorded which). The chain employs TRBV5-5 and TRBJ1-1; 10 bases fit TRBD1. The receptor's source is a man aged 35-49 years who had recovered from COVID-19. This CDR3 is CASSSTTGGPRNTEAFF. The CDR3 nucleotides read TGTGCCAGCAGCTCCACGACAGGGGGCCCCAGGAACACTGAAGCTTTCTTT.